This note documents a single T cell receptor (beta chain) sequence. This sample is part of a study of breast tumors, draining lymph nodes, adjacent tissues. Breast cancer patients provided tissue from their axillary draining lymph nodes. MiXCR, applied by TCRdb to the multiplex PCR reads, yields one record per CDR3 protein. The table includes about 180,000 distinct CDR3 sequences, around a third detected once. The length of the CDR3 is 15 residues. Germline V gene data show CDR1 as MNHNS and CDR2 as SASEGT. J lost 4 bases, V lost 7 bases, and 7 bases had no gene match. The TCR sequence derives from a female donor with breast cancer. Some clones in this sample may be carry-over from other donors' samples. Sequences were obtained from axillary lymph node tissue. The genes are TRBV6-1 and TRBJ1-5; 10 bases fit TRBD1. DNA for the CDR3: TGTGCCAGCACCCCGGGACAGGGGATGAATCAGCCCCAGCATTTT. Its translation is CASTPGQGMNQPQHF.